Listed here are 24 T cell receptor beta chains from one sample, sequenced in a study of blood T cell repertoires in COVID-19. Profiling relied on immunoSEQ multiplex PCR, and the TCRdb table lists in-frame clones only, not all of them. The data show about 48,000 clones, over 75% seen once. The sample was peripheral blood. These receptors originate from a woman in her sixties or seventies with acute or convalescent COVID-19.

The chain has TRBV7-9 and TRBJ2-1; maybe TRBD2 (7 bases). CDR1 is SEHNR, CDR2 FQNEAQ, per germline (reference sequence). CDR3 length: 15 residues. Trimming cost V 1 base and J 14 bases, with 21 bases left between them. The CDR3: CASSLEGGAGNGKFF. In DNA form, the CDR3 reads TGTGCCAGCAGCTTAGAAGGGGGGGCAGGGAACGGGAAGTTCTTC.

Here the CDR3 reads CASSPQATGELFF. CDR3 nucleotides: TGTGCCAGCAGCCCCCAGGCCACCGGGGAGCTGTTTTTT. This chain connects TRBV11-2 to TRBJ2-2; D is unresolved. The V end lost 5 bases, the J end lost 4 bases, and 8 bases lay between the germline ends. The CDR3 loop spans 13 amino acids. CDR1 is SGHAT and CDR2 is FQNNGV in the germline V gene. Full variable domain (remainder filled in from reference TRBV11-2 and TRBJ2-2): EAGVAQSPRYKIIEKRQSVAFWCNPISGHATLYWYQQILGQGPKLLIQFQNNGVVDDSQLPKDRFSAERLKGVDSTLKIQPAKLEDSAVYLCASSPQATGELFFGEGSRLTVL.

The V gene is TRBV9, the J gene TRBJ1-2, with 8 bases that match TRBD1. V trimming: 0 bases; J trimming: 5 bases; junction bases outside the gene matches: 6. CDR1 is SGDLS, CDR2 YYNGEE, per germline. CDR3 length: 15 residues. CDR3 amino acids: CASSVGGQGEYGYTF. CDR3 bases: TGTGCCAGCAGCGTAGGCGGACAGGGAGAGTATGGCTACACCTTC.

J is TRBJ2-7 and V is TRBV14, with D tentatively TRBD2 (6 bases). The CDR3 consists of 18 residues. V was shortened by 0 bases and J by 0 bases, with 18 bases between the two germline ends. The germline CDR1 and CDR2 sequences are SGHDN and FVKESK. CDR3 amino acids: CASSQETLLAVSSYEQYF. In DNA form, the CDR3 reads TGTGCCAGCAGCCAAGAGACCCTACTAGCTGTCAGCTCCTACGAGCAGTACTTC.

In nucleotides, the CDR3 is TGTGCCAGCAGAACCGACAGACAATCACCCCTCCACTTT. Translation gives CASRTDRQSPLHF. The gene calls are TRBV6-6 and TRBJ1-6; perhaps TRBD1 as D (5 bases). V lost 6 bases and J 10 bases, leaving 13 bases between the germline ends. Germline CDR1 and CDR2: MNHNY and SVGAGI (reference sequence). The CDR3 has 13 residues.

Written as DNA, the CDR3 is TGTGCCAGCAGCGTCGACCCGGGACAGGGAAACATTCAGTACTTC. The encoded protein is CASSVDPGQGNIQYF. This chain joins TRBV9 and TRBJ2-4; 9 bases agree with TRBD1. With 2 bases clipped from V and 6 bases from J, the junction kept 6 bases outside the gene matches. Germline assignment: CDR1 SGDLS and CDR2 YYNGEE. This CDR3 has 15 amino acids. Complete variable domain (other parts from reference TRBV9 and TRBJ2-4): DSGVTQTPKHLITATGQRVTLRCSPRSGDLSVYWYQQSLDQGLQFLIQYYNGEERAKGNILERFSAQQFPDLHSELNLSSLELGDSALYFCASSVDPGQGNIQYFGAGTRLSVL.

The gene calls are TRBV5-1 and TRBJ2-3; 7 nucleotides align to TRBD2. Unmatched junction bases numbered 3, after V lost 2 bases and J lost 6 bases. CDR1 and CDR2 (germline): SGHRS, YFSETQ. This CDR3 spans 13 amino acids. CDR3 loop: CASSFRDYDTQYF. The CDR3 bases are TGCGCCAGCAGCTTCCGGGACTATGATACGCAGTATTTT.

The chain links TRBV7-9 to TRBJ1-2; perhaps TRBD1 as D (5 bases). The CDR3 length is 13 residues. Germline lookup yields CDR1 SEHNR and CDR2 FQNEAQ (reference sequence). V lost 3 bases and J lost 3, with 8 bases in between. The CDR3, as DNA: TGTGCCAGCAGCTTCCAGACAGACTATGGCTACACCTTC. Translation: CASSFQTDYGYTF.

The V and J genes are TRBV4-1 and TRBJ2-2; 9 positions match TRBD2. CDR3 size: 16 residues. V was pared by 3 bases and J by 7 bases, with 9 bases of the junction left unmatched. Per the germline V gene, CDR1 is MGHRA and CDR2 is YSYEKL. The CDR3 protein is CASSQALAGVHGELFF. In nucleotides, the CDR3 is TGCGCCAGCAGCCAGGCCTTAGCGGGAGTTCACGGGGAGCTGTTTTTT.

The chain is built from TRBV11-2 and TRBJ1-4, with a weak D call TRBD1 (5 bases). The CDR3 totals 14 residues. The V and J ends lost 6 bases and 9 bases respectively, with 17 bases between them. Germline V lookup: CDR1 SGHAT, CDR2 FQNNGV. CDR3 DNA sequence: TGTGCCAGCAGTCCGGGGCCGGGAGCGAAAAAACTGTTTTTT. Its translation: CASSPGPGAKKLFF.

This clone was seen only a few times. CDR3 nucleotide sequence: TGTGCCAGCAGCTTAAGGACTAGCGGAGCGTACAATGAGCAGTTCTTC. Its translation is CASSLRTSGAYNEQFF. The chain combines TRBV7-2 with TRBJ2-1; 10 bases match TRBD2. This CDR3 comprises 16 residues. In germline, CDR1 is SGHTA, CDR2 FQGNSA. J lost 4 bases, V lost 2 bases, and 5 bases had no gene match.

The V and J genes are TRBV13 and TRBJ2-1; D uncertain. CDR1 PRHDT and CDR2 FYEKMQ come from the germline V gene (reference sequence). Trimming took 1 base from V and 7 from J, leaving 8 bases between them. The CDR3 spans 13 residues. The CDR3 protein is CASSLAYRNEQFF. CDR3 nucleotide sequence: TGTGCCAGCAGCTTAGCCTATCGAAATGAGCAGTTCTTC. The full variable domain, completed using reference TRBV13 and TRBJ2-1, is AAGVIQSPRHLIKEKRETATLKCYPIPRHDTVYWYQQGPGQDPQFLISFYEKMQSDKGSIPDRFSAQQFSDYHSELNMSSLELGDSALYFCASSLAYRNEQFFGPGTRLTVL.

The chain couples TRBV6-6 to TRBJ1-6; D not certain. The CDR3 is 14 amino acids. Trimming left V 6 bases short and J 10 bases short, with 16 bases between. CDR1 and CDR2 from the germline V gene are MNHNY and SVGAGI (reference sequence). The CDR3 nucleotides read TGTGCCAGCAGAGGGAGCAGCGTCGAATCACCCCTCCACTTT. This gives the protein CASRGSSVESPLHF.

The chain recombines TRBV19 with TRBJ2-1, with a tentative D call TRBD2 (6 bases). V was shortened by 8 bases and J by 2 bases, with 13 bases between the two germline ends. CDR3 length: 14 amino acids. In germline, CDR1 is LNHDA, CDR2 SQIVND (reference sequence). CDR3 residues: CASGRDSAYNEQFF. The CDR3 DNA sequence: TGTGCCAGTGGCCGGGACTCTGCCTACAATGAGCAGTTCTTC.

The chain uses TRBV9 and TRBJ1-1; D may be TRBD1 (5 bases). CDR1 and CDR2 (germline): SGDLS, YYNGEE. The CDR3 is 14 residues long. Trimming left V 0 bases short and J 8 bases short, with 14 bases between. The CDR3 bases are TGTGCCAGCAGCGTAGTCCCGGACGGGGGGGAAGCTTTCTTT. It encodes CASSVVPDGGEAFF. The whole variable domain, remainder taken from reference TRBV9 and TRBJ1-1, is DSGVTQTPKHLITATGQRVTLRCSPRSGDLSVYWYQQSLDQGLQFLIQYYNGEERAKGNILERFSAQQFPDLHSELNLSSLELGDSALYFCASSVVPDGGEAFFGQGTRLTVV.

CDR3 loop: CASSLYGTGENQPQHF. The CDR3 DNA is TGTGCCAGCAGTTTATACGGGACAGGGGAGAATCAGCCCCAGCATTTT. The chain is built from TRBV6-5 and TRBJ1-5, with TRBD1 matching over 10 bases. With 4 bases clipped from V and 4 bases from J, the junction kept 7 bases outside the gene matches. This CDR3 is 16 amino acids long. Germline loops: CDR1 MNHEY, CDR2 SVGAGI.

The chain uses TRBV6-2 or TRBV6-3 and TRBJ2-3, with 9 bases identical to TRBD2. Germline V gene sequence: CDR1 MNHEY, CDR2 SVGEGT. The length of the CDR3 is 15 residues. Unmatched junction bases numbered 5, after V lost 6 bases and J lost 1 base. The DNA for the CDR3 is TGTGCCAGCAGCCTCAGGACTAGCGGCACAGATACGCAGTATTTT. As protein: CASSLRTSGTDTQYF.

This clone was recorded once. The chain recombines TRBV7-2 with TRBJ2-1; 10 bases map to TRBD2. J gave up 4 bases and V 1 base, and 7 bases lay outside the gene matches. The CDR3 runs to 17 residues. Germline V CDR1 and CDR2: SGHTA, FQGNSA. This CDR3 reads CASSLVVATSGYNEQFF. The CDR3 nucleotides read TGTGCCAGCAGCTTAGTTGTTGCGACTAGCGGGTACAATGAGCAGTTCTTC.

The chain combines TRBV23-1 with TRBJ2-1; D gene uncertain. TRBV23-1 is classed as an ORF, of uncertain function. The CDR3 loop spans 13 amino acids. V gave up 3 bases and J gave up 5 bases, with 8 bases separating them. The CDR3 here is CASSQGPHNEQFF. In nucleotides, the CDR3 is TGCGCCAGCAGTCAGGGCCCCCACAATGAGCAGTTCTTC.

This clone showed up just once. J is TRBJ1-2 and V is TRBV5-1; 7 bases map to TRBD1. CDR1 and CDR2 from the germline V gene are SGHRS and YFSETQ. J lost 4 bases, V lost 0 bases, and 9 bases had no gene match. The CDR3 runs 16 residues. As DNA, the CDR3 is TGCGCCAGCAGCTTGGAGGGACAGACGTCTCGCTATGGCTACACCTTC. Translating gives CASSLEGQTSRYGYTF.

V is TRBV10-3 and J is TRBJ1-5; 10 bases are a match to TRBD1. In germline, CDR1 is ENHRY, CDR2 SYGVKD. CDR3 size: 14 residues. J lost 3 bases, V lost 6 bases, and 2 bases had no gene match. The CDR3 DNA reads TGTGCCATCAGGGGGACAGGGGACAATCAGCCCCAGCATTTT. This sequence encodes CAIRGTGDNQPQHF.

Written as DNA, the CDR3 is TGTGCCAGCAGCTTTCAACGGAGCTCCTACGAGCAGTACTTC. It yields the protein CASSFQRSSYEQYF. The rearrangement links TRBV7-2 to TRBJ2-7; D is undetermined. The V gene lost 3 bases and the J gene lost 0 bases, with 9 bases spanning the gap. This CDR3 region has 14 residues. CDR1 and CDR2 (germline): SGHTA, FQGNSA. The full variable domain, in which reference TRBV7-2 and TRBJ2-7 provide the parts outside the CDR3, is GAGVSQSPSNKVTEKGKDVELRCDPISGHTALYWYRQSLGQGLEFLIYFQGNSAPDKSGLPSDRFSAERTGGSVSTLTIQRTQQEDSAVYLCASSFQRSSYEQYFGPGTRLTVT.

CDR3 amino acids: CASSPGTGNTIYF. For the CDR3, the DNA is TGTGCCAGCAGCCCGGGGACAGGAAACACCATATATTTT. The chain couples TRBV4-2 to TRBJ1-3, with D maybe TRBD1 (6 bases). Germline CDR1 is LGHNA and CDR2 is YNFKEQ. V was shortened by 4 bases and J by 4 bases, with 8 bases between the two germline ends. The length of the CDR3 is 13 residues.

This clone was seen a few times. The chain combines TRBV29-1 with TRBJ2-2; D remains ambiguous. Germline assignment: CDR1 SQVTM and CDR2 ANQGSEA. This CDR3 is 13 amino acids long. Trimming shortened V by 5 bases and J by 1 base, and 8 bases separated the two germline ends. The CDR3 loop is CSVIILNTGELFF. The CDR3 nucleotides read TGCAGCGTTATAATACTGAACACCGGGGAGCTGTTTTTT.